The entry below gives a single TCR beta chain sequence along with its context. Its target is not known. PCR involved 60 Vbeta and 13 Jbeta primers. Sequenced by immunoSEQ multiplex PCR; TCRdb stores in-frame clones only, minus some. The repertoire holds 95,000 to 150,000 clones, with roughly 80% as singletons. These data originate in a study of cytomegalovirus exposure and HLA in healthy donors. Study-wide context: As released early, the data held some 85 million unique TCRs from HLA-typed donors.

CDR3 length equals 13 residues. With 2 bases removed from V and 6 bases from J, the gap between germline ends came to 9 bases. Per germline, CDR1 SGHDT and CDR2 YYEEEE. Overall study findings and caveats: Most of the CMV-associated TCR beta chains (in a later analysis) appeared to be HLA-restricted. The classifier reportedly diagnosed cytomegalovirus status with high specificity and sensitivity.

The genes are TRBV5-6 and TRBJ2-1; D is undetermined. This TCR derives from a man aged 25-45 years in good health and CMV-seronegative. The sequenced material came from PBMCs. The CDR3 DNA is TGTGCCAGCAGCTTAGGCCTAGTCAATGAGCAGTTCTTC. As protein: CASSLGLVNEQFF.